This passage covers 3 T cell receptor beta chains from one sample sequenced in a study of tumor-infiltrating lymphocytes in primary liver carcinoma. Unsorted whole blood yielded the blood RNA, and germline DNA was also extracted. Starting material of 450 to 500 ng total RNA yielded TCR beta cDNA via a constant-region primer. Nested multiplex PCR, run for three rounds with slightly modified ARM-PCR, yielded TCR beta libraries. The first two PCR rounds used TRBV1-TRBV30 forward primers with a C-beta reverse primer, roughly 10 cycles each. TCRdb redid the calling of the multiplex PCR reads with MiXCR, one entry per CDR3 protein. This table has fewer than 350,000 distinct CDR3 sequences, approximately 60% appearing once. The source material was peripheral blood. The receptors come from a man aged 40-49 years with primary liver carcinoma and hepatitis B virus infection.

The chain uses TRBV5-5 and TRBJ1-6; 7 bases are a match to TRBD1. The germline V gene has CDR1 SGHKS and CDR2 YYEKEE (reference sequence). V was clipped by 10 bases and J by 7 bases; unmatched bases: 8. The CDR3 has 13 amino acids. CDR3 DNA: TGTGCCGGCAACCTCAGGGGGAATTCACCCCTCCACTTT. Protein sequence: CAGNLRGNSPLHF. Together with reference TRBV5-5 and TRBJ1-6, the CDR3 gives the full variable domain: DAGVTQSPTHLIKTRGQQVTLRCSPISGHKSVSWYQQVLGQGPQFIFQYYEKEERGRGNFPDRFSARQFPNYSSELNVNALLLGDSALYLCAGNLRGNSPLHFGNGTRLTVT.

As for this clonotype: A single base separates this from a much larger clone, so it may be a read error. The chain is built from TRBV6-5 and TRBJ2-7, with D possibly being TRBD2 (6 bases). The V gene lost 5 bases and the J gene lost 5 bases, with 10 bases spanning the gap. Germline V gene data show CDR1 as MNHEY and CDR2 as SVGAGI. This CDR3 region has 12 residues. The CDR3 DNA reads TGTGCCAGCAGTGCCTGGAGGGACGAGCAGTACTTC. Amino acid sequence: CASSAWRDEQYF.

Concerning this clonotype: Here the CDR3 omits its conserved ending phenylalanine or tryptophan, so a read error is the likely source. The gene calls are TRBV5-5 and TRBJ2-5; no reliable D call. The CDR3 is 11 amino acids. The germline V and J ends were trimmed by 4 bases and 5 bases, with 6 bases remaining between them. The germline V gene encodes CDR1 SGHKS and CDR2 YYEKEE (reference sequence). The CDR3 bases are TGTGCCAGCAGCCCCCTCGAGACCCAGTACATC. This codes for CASSPLETQYI.